This T cell receptor beta chain appears in the sequencing data of a study of blood T cell repertoires in COVID-19. Study details: Sources were T cells, B-cell-depleted T cells, or PBMCs; the material itself was cDNA or gDNA.

The CDR3 covers 15 residues. Between the trimmed V and J ends, which lost 5 bases and 7 bases, there was a span of 17 bases. Germline lookup yields CDR1 SNHLY and CDR2 FYNNEI. Only in-frame clones appear in the TCRdb table, and some are missing; sequencing was by immunoSEQ multiplex PCR. This repertoire shows 300,000 to 450,000 clones, 80% to 90% found once; its top ten account for under 1.5%. This receptor was identified in a man aged 30 to 45 who had recovered from COVID-19. The sequenced sample was PBMCs or T cells enriched from blood (not recorded which). V and J are TRBV2 and TRBJ1-4, with D maybe TRBD1 (5 bases). CDR3 DNA: TGTGCCAGCAGTCCCGACAGTGGGGCAGGTGAAAAACTGTTTTTT. Translated, it gives CASSPDSGAGEKLFF.